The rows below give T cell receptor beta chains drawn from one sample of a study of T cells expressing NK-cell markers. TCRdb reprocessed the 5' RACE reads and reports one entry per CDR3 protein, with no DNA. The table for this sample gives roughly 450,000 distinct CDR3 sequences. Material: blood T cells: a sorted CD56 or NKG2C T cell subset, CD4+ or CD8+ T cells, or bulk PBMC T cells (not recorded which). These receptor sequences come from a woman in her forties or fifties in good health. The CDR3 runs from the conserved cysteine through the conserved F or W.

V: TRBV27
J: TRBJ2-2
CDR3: CASSPSRVQAGELFF

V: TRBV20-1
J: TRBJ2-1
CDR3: CSATPPDQLSYNEQFF

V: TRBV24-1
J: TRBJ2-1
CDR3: CATSDEGSNEQFF

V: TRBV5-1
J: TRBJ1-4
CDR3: CASSQTNTNEKLFF

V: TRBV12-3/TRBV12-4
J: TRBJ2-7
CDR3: CASTLRALGYEQYF

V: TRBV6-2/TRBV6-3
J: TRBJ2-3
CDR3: CASSRESITQYF

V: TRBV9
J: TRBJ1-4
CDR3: CASSVGGNIREKLFF

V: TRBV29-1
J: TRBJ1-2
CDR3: CSVTGARDYGYTF

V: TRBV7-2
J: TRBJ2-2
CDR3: CASSLRGFNTGELFF

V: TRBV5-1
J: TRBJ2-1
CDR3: CASSLHSGDEQFF

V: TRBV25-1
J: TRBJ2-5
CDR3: CASSEGGTGSLQETQYF

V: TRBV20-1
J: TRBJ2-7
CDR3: CSARGSGISGEQYF

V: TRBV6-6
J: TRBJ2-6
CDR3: CATHGSSGANVLTF

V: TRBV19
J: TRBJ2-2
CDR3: CASSMSGRGLTGELFF

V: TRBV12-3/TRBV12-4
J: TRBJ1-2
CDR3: CASSSNRAGYTF

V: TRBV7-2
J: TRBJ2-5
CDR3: CASSFVGNQETQYF

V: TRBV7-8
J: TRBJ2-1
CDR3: CASTGSSDSGSYNEQFF

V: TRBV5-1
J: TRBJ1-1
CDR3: CASSFIGHGTEAFF

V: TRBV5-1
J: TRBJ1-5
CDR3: CASSPTVGNRQPQHF

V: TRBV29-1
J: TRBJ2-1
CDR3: CSLRRDGGYNEQFF

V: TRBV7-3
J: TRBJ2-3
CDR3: CASSVGLWDFPYF

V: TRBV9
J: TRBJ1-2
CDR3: CASSVAFQEPGGYTF

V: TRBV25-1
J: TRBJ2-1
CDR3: CASSDHGTSEYNEQFF

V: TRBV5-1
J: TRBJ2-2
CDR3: CASSFRDPTGELFF

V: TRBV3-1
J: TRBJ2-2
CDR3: CASSQLGLAGSELFF

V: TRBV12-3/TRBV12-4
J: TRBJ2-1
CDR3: CASSRTVRPGDEQFF

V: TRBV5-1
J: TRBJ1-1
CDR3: CASSLITGTGVNTEAFF

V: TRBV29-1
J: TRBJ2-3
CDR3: CSVEDKPGQEF

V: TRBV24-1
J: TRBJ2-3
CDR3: CATSDLPAGVGDTQYF

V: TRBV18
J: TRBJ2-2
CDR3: CASSPDAASGTGELFF

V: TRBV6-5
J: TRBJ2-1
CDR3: CASSSVTGVLYNEQFF